Each of the 6 T cell receptor beta chains below was sequenced from the same sample in a study of identical twins. Using its own MiXCR run on the 5' RACE reads, TCRdb lists one record per CDR3 protein. The sample lists about 260,000 distinct CDR3 sequences, about 7% occurring once. The same sample was also studied in work on yellow fever vaccine responses in identical twins.

Source material: memory (CD45RO+) T cells sorted from blood. These TCRs come from a woman aged 18 to 35 in good health.

This clonotype was counted between two and nine times. The chain couples TRBV12-3 or TRBV12-4 to TRBJ2-3; 9 nucleotides line up with TRBD2. Trimming removed 6 bases from V and 10 bases from J; junction bases left unmatched: 11. The CDR3 has 14 amino acids. CDR3 residues: CASSLREGRMSQYF. The CDR3 coding sequence is TGTGCCAGCAGCCTGCGGGAGGGCCGTATGTCGCAGTATTTT.

This clonotype occurred a few times. The chain couples TRBV15 to TRBJ2-1, with TRBD1 matching over 11 bases. The CDR3 spans 15 residues. V was pared by 0 bases and J by 9 bases, with 4 bases of the junction left unmatched. The germline V gene encodes CDR1 LNHNV and CDR2 YYDKDF (reference sequence). The DNA of the CDR3 is TGTGCCACCAGCAGAGATAGGGGACAGGGGGTTGAGCAGTTCTTC. This gives the protein CATSRDRGQGVEQFF. Using reference TRBV15 and TRBJ2-1 for the parts outside the CDR3, the full variable domain is DAMVIQNPRYQVTQFGKPVTLSCSQTLNHNVMYWYQQKSSQAPKLLFHYYDKDFNNEADTPDNFQSRRPNTSFCFLDIRSPGLGDTAMYLCATSRDRGQGVEQFFGPGTRLTVL.

This clonotype has a count of ten or more. The chain has TRBV7-9 and TRBJ2-3; TRBD1 or TRBD2 may be the D gene (5 bases each). V lost 4 bases to trimming and J lost 4 bases, with 12 bases between them. The CDR3 spans 14 residues. The germline V gene encodes CDR1 SEHNR and CDR2 FQNEAQ (reference sequence). The CDR3 region has the DNA TGTGCCAGCAGCTCCTGGGACGGAGCAGATACGCAGTATTTT. Translation: CASSSWDGADTQYF.

This clonotype was seen repeatedly, ten times or more. The genes are TRBV10-3 and TRBJ1-4; D gene ambiguous. This CDR3 spans 12 amino acids. V shed 3 bases and J shed 7 bases, with 6 bases lying between them. Per the germline V gene, CDR1 is ENHRY and CDR2 is SYGVKD. CDR3 loop: CAISDEGEKLFF. CDR3 DNA: TGTGCCATCAGTGACGAGGGTGAAAAACTGTTTTTT.

The sample holds many counts of this clonotype. This chain connects TRBV7-9 to TRBJ1-6, with D tentatively TRBD1 (5 bases). The CDR3 contains 15 residues. Germline V gives CDR1 SEHNR, CDR2 FQNEAQ (reference sequence). V was trimmed by 5 bases and J by 5 bases, leaving 13 bases between them. The chain's CDR3 is CASSPMGTDNSPLHF. The CDR3 DNA sequence: TGTGCCAGCAGCCCCATGGGGACTGATAATTCACCCCTCCACTTT.

The CDR3 spells CASSPEAQTQETQYF. In nucleotides, the CDR3 is TGTGCCAGCAGCCCCGAGGCACAAACTCAGGAGACCCAGTACTTC. V usage is TRBV3-1 and J usage is TRBJ2-5, with D unresolved. Trimming took 4 bases from V and 5 from J, leaving 17 bases between them. CDR3 length: 15 residues. Germline CDR1 reads LGHDT; CDR2 reads YNNKEL (reference sequence).